A single sample is the source of the 29 T cell receptor beta chains below, sequenced in a study of identical twins. TCRdb independently ran MiXCR on the 5' RACE reads; one entry per CDR3 protein. Among 250,000 or so distinct CDR3 sequences listed, about 13% were seen once. These data were also reused for a study on yellow fever vaccine responses in identical twins.

Material: memory (CD45RO+) T cells sorted from blood. The origin of the receptors is a woman aged 18 to 35 in good health.

This clonotype showed up many times. The genes are TRBV3-1 and TRBJ2-5; possible D gene TRBD1, 6 bases. The ends were cut back, 0 bases at V and 5 bases at J, with 13 bases in the middle. The germline gives CDR1 LGHDT, CDR2 YNNKEL (reference sequence). This CDR3 has 15 residues. This chain's CDR3 is CASSQDHRVDETQYF. The DNA for the CDR3 is TGTGCCAGCAGCCAAGATCACAGGGTAGACGAGACCCAGTACTTC.

The chain is built from TRBV12-3 or TRBV12-4 and TRBJ2-3, with a possible D match to TRBD2 (6 bases). The CDR3 spans 14 residues. V was clipped by 6 bases and J by 2 bases, with 12 bases between them. The CDR3 loop reads CASRGTLPTDTQYF. CDR3 DNA sequence: TGTGCCAGCAGGGGGACTCTGCCCACAGATACGCAGTATTTT.

This clonotype was recorded a few times. The CDR3 nucleotides are TGTGCCAGCAGCGGAGCCGGGATCAACACAGATACGCAGTATTTT. It yields the protein CASSGAGINTDTQYF. This rearrangement joins TRBV27 to TRBJ2-3, with D maybe TRBD2 (5 bases). Germline V lookup: CDR1 MNHEY, CDR2 SMNVEV (reference sequence). The CDR3 length is 15 residues. Trimming removed 6 bases from V and 2 bases from J, with 15 bases in between.

This clonotype was recorded at least ten times. The chain joins TRBV3-1 to TRBJ2-1, with TRBD2 matching over 14 bases. The CDR3 is 17 amino acids. Germline V CDR1 and CDR2: LGHDT, YNNKEL (reference sequence). After removal of 1 base from V and 7 bases from J, the junction contained 6 bases not matched to a gene. This chain's CDR3 is CASSQGPGTSGRNEQFF. The CDR3 bases are TGTGCCAGCAGCCAAGGTCCAGGGACTAGCGGGAGAAATGAGCAGTTCTTC.

V and J are TRBV7-2 and TRBJ2-3, with 9 bases matching TRBD2. This CDR3 contains 16 residues. Germline V lookup: CDR1 SGHTA, CDR2 FQGNSA. J was trimmed by 1 base and V by 7 bases; bases with no gene match: 9. The CDR3 sequence is CASTSWGGRGTDTQYF. CDR3 bases: TGTGCCAGCACCTCCTGGGGCGGGAGGGGCACAGATACGCAGTATTTT.

This clonotype came up many times. The chain couples TRBV29-1 to TRBJ1-6; 8 bases fit TRBD1. Germline CDR1 reads SQVTM; CDR2 reads ANQGSEA. The CDR3 has 13 residues. V dropped 4 bases and J dropped 7; count of bases not matched to a gene: 3. The CDR3 nucleotides read TGCAGCGTTGGTGACAGGGGAAATTCACCCCTCCACTTT. It translates to CSVGDRGNSPLHF.

This clonotype occurred many times. The V gene is TRBV20-1, the J gene TRBJ1-2, with 7 bases that match TRBD1. V shed 5 bases and J 1 base; nucleotides not matched to a gene: 4. This CDR3 has 13 residues. In germline, CDR1 is DFQATT, CDR2 SNEGSKA (reference sequence). The DNA of the CDR3 is TGCAGTGCTTCCGGGACAGATAACTATGGCTACACCTTC. It specifies CSASGTDNYGYTF.

This sequence joins TRBV29-1 and TRBJ2-5; D possibly corresponds to TRBD1 (5 bases). The CDR3 consists of 13 residues. Trimming shortened V by 2 bases and J by 1 base, and 8 bases separated the two germline ends. The V gene's germline CDR1 is SQVTM and CDR2 ANQGSEA. The CDR3 DNA reads TGCAGCGTTGAAAGTGACAGCCAAGAGACCCAGTACTTC. As protein: CSVESDSQETQYF.

This clonotype occurred many times. The chain couples TRBV5-5 to TRBJ2-7; 8 bases agree with TRBD1. Germline V gives CDR1 SGHKS, CDR2 YYEKEE (reference sequence). Germline trimming cut 4 bases from V and 7 bases from J; bases unmatched to any gene: 7. The CDR3 spans 13 residues. In nucleotides, the CDR3 is TGTGCCAGCAGCGGAGGGACAGGCAAGGAGCAGTACTTC. This sequence encodes CASSGGTGKEQYF.

In its sample, this clonotype was seen a few times. The genes are TRBV20-1 and TRBJ2-1; D ambiguous. V lost 0 bases, J lost 6 bases, and 24 bases lay in between. The CDR3 totals 18 residues. Per the germline V gene, CDR1 is DFQATT and CDR2 is SNEGSKA (reference sequence). The DNA of the CDR3 is TGCAGTGCTAGAGATGTATCGGGTGATCCGCGAACGTCCAATGAGCAGTTCTTC. Amino acids: CSARDVSGDPRTSNEQFF.

This clonotype was seen more than once but under ten times. The chain employs TRBV5-6 and TRBJ1-3, with no clear D. The CDR3 is made up of 15 amino acids. V was shortened by 5 bases and J by 4 bases, with 16 bases between the two germline ends. Germline lookup yields CDR1 SGHDT and CDR2 YYEEEE. In nucleotides, the CDR3 is TGTGCCAGCAGTACCCCCGGATGTGGCGGAAACACCATATATTTT. Protein product: CASSTPGCGGNTIYF.

This clonotype was found many times. The chain recombines TRBV29-1 with TRBJ2-3; 8 nucleotides line up with TRBD1. Per germline, CDR1 SQVTM and CDR2 ANQGSEA. This CDR3 is built from 14 residues. With V trimmed by 6 bases and J by 3 bases, 8 bases remained unmatched. The CDR3 nucleotides are TGCAGCGTAGCGACAGGGGTCCGGACAGATACGCAGTATTTT. Protein: CSVATGVRTDTQYF.

In this sample, this clonotype turned up a few times. The chain has TRBV5-1 and TRBJ2-7; the D gene is possibly TRBD2 (7 bases). CDR1 SGHRS and CDR2 YFSETQ come from the germline V gene. There are 16 residues in the CDR3. V lost 1 base to trimming and J lost 2 bases, with 16 bases between them. CDR3 residues: CASSLSARGAPYEQYF. The CDR3 DNA sequence: TGCGCCAGCAGCTTGTCCGCTCGGGGGGCTCCCTACGAGCAGTACTTC.

The rearrangement joins TRBV12-3 or TRBV12-4 to TRBJ1-6, with D perhaps matching TRBD1 (5 bases). Deletions cut 6 bases from V and 5 bases from J, with 11 bases between. CDR3 length: 14 residues. CDR3 nucleotide sequence: TGTGCCAGCAGGGGGCCCAGGGATAATTCACCCCTCCACTTT. Its protein product is CASRGPRDNSPLHF.

The rearrangement joins TRBV29-1 to TRBJ2-1, with D perhaps matching TRBD1 (6 bases). CDR3 size: 13 residues. The V and J ends lost 6 bases and 5 bases respectively, with 14 bases between them. CDR1 is SQVTM and CDR2 is ANQGSEA in the germline V gene. In DNA, the CDR3 is TGCAGCGTGTCGGCAGGGGATAACAATGAGCAGTTCTTC. Translated: CSVSAGDNNEQFF.

The chain couples TRBV5-1 to TRBJ2-5, with TRBD2 as a possible D gene (6 bases). Germline V gives CDR1 SGHRS, CDR2 YFSETQ. V was shortened by 2 bases and J by 1 base, with 12 bases between the two germline ends. This CDR3 contains 15 residues. The CDR3 nucleotides read TGCGCCAGCAGCTTATACACTAGCACCCAAGAGACCCAGTACTTC. Translated: CASSLYTSTQETQYF.

This clonotype was seen a few times. No conserved phenylalanine or tryptophan is present at the end of the CDR3, so a read error is the likely explanation. The V gene is TRBV6-4, the J gene TRBJ2-3; no clear D. V lost 8 bases, J lost 0 bases, and 12 bases lay in between. The CDR3 runs to 14 residues. Germline assignment: CDR1 MRHNA and CDR2 SNTAGT. CDR3 sequence: CASSLDGSTDTQYS. CDR3 nucleotides: TGTGCCAGCTCGCTAGATGGGAGCACAGATACGCAGTATTCT.

The gene calls are TRBV4-3 and TRBJ2-3; 7 positions match TRBD1. The V gene's germline CDR1 is LGHNA and CDR2 YSLEER. The CDR3 runs to 15 residues. V lost 6 bases to trimming and J lost 4 bases; unmatched junction nucleotides: 10. CDR3 amino acids: CASSQTNRGADTQYF. The DNA for the CDR3 is TGCGCCAGCAGTCAAACAAACAGGGGCGCAGATACGCAGTATTTT.

This chain connects TRBV7-2 to TRBJ2-1, with D perhaps TRBD1 (5 bases). Trimming stripped 4 bases from V and 5 bases from J, with 15 bases between. Per germline, CDR1 SGHTA and CDR2 FQGNSA. The CDR3 consists of 15 residues. The CDR3, as DNA: TGTGCCAGCAGCTCCAGACAGCGATCAAACAATGAGCAGTTCTTC. As protein: CASSSRQRSNNEQFF.

This clonotype was seen more than once but under ten times. This chain uses TRBV2 with TRBJ2-7; TRBD2 aligns across 9 bases. This CDR3 spans 15 amino acids. The ends lost 1 base at V and 3 bases at J; junction bases unmatched: 4. Germline values: CDR1 SNHLY, CDR2 FYNNEI. CDR3 in amino acids: CASSEEAGGGYEQYF. The CDR3 DNA reads TGTGCCAGCAGTGAAGAAGCGGGAGGTGGCTACGAGCAGTACTTC. The entire variable domain, with the rest obtained from reference TRBV2 and TRBJ2-7, is as follows: EPEVTQTPSHQVTQMGQEVILRCVPISNHLYFYWYRQILGQKVEFLVSFYNNEISEKSEIFDDQFSVERPDGSNFTLKIRSTKLEDSAMYFCASSEEAGGGYEQYFGPGTRLTVT.

The V gene is TRBV3-1, the J gene TRBJ1-6; D perhaps matches TRBD1 (5 bases). Germline CDR1 is LGHDT and CDR2 is YNNKEL (reference sequence). V lost 3 bases to trimming and J lost 6 bases, with 9 bases between them. The length of the CDR3 is 14 residues. CDR3 in amino acids: CASSQGRGNSPLHF. In nucleotides, the CDR3 is TGTGCCAGCAGCCAGGGGAGGGGTAATTCACCCCTCCACTTT.

The chain uses TRBV3-1 and TRBJ2-2, with 9 bases matching TRBD1. Germline V gene sequence: CDR1 LGHDT, CDR2 YNNKEL (reference sequence). Trimming cost V 3 bases and J 6 bases; bases outside gene matches: 5. This CDR3 spans 15 amino acids. The CDR3 sequence is CASSQGQGQSGELFF. The CDR3 nucleotides read TGTGCCAGCAGCCAGGGACAGGGACAGTCCGGGGAGCTGTTTTTT.

This clonotype was seen only a few times. The V gene is TRBV28, the J gene TRBJ2-5; 11 bases align to TRBD1. CDR3 length: 14 residues. J gave up 2 bases and V 6 bases, and 2 bases lay outside the gene matches. Germline V gene data show CDR1 as MDHEN and CDR2 as SYDVKM. The CDR3 region is CASRGQGGQETQYF. In DNA form, the CDR3 reads TGTGCCAGCAGGGGACAGGGGGGACAAGAGACCCAGTACTTC.

V gene TRBV11-2 combines with J gene TRBJ2-1; no firm D call. CDR3 length: 11 amino acids. CDR1 is SGHAT and CDR2 is FQNNGV in the germline V gene. Deletions cut 5 bases from V and 8 bases from J, with 7 bases between. The CDR3 DNA is TGTGCCAGCAGCCCCCTTGATGAGCAGTTCTTC. This codes for CASSPLDEQFF.

J is TRBJ2-7 and V is TRBV11-1, with 10 bases lining up with TRBD2. The germline gives CDR1 SGHAT, CDR2 FQDESV (reference sequence). V gave up 1 base and J gave up 3 bases; unmatched junction bases: 3. CDR3 length: 15 residues. In DNA form, the CDR3 reads TGTGCCAGCAGCTTAGGGTCTAGCGGGAGCTACGAGCAGTACTTC. Translation: CASSLGSSGSYEQYF.

The CDR3 is CATSRGGGDEQFF. DNA of the CDR3: TGTGCCACCAGCAGAGGAGGGGGAGATGAGCAGTTCTTC. The gene calls are TRBV15 and TRBJ2-1, with D possibly being TRBD1 (6 bases). V lost 1 base and J lost 8, with 9 bases in between. The CDR3 runs 13 residues. From germline, CDR1 is LNHNV and CDR2 YYDKDF (reference sequence). The entire variable domain, with the rest obtained from reference TRBV15 and TRBJ2-1, is as follows: DAMVIQNPRYQVTQFGKPVTLSCSQTLNHNVMYWYQQKSSQAPKLLFHYYDKDFNNEADTPDNFQSRRPNTSFCFLDIRSPGLGDTAMYLCATSRGGGDEQFFGPGTRLTVL.

The sample holds a few counts of this clonotype. This chain connects TRBV20-1 to TRBJ2-3; the D gene is possibly TRBD2 (6 bases). V shed 6 bases and J shed 4 bases, with 14 bases lying between them. The CDR3 length is 13 residues. Looked up from germline, CDR1 is DFQATT and CDR2 is SNEGSKA (reference sequence). The CDR3 sequence: CSARVGGADTQYF. Written as DNA, the CDR3 is TGCAGTGCAAGGGTGGGGGGTGCAGATACGCAGTATTTT.

This clonotype has a handful of counts. This chain joins TRBV6-1 and TRBJ2-4; D tentatively reads TRBD1 or TRBD2 (5 bases each). The length of the CDR3 is 16 residues. The V and J ends lost 0 bases and 1 base respectively, with 10 bases between them. From germline, CDR1 is MNHNS and CDR2 SASEGT. This CDR3 reads CASSEALGDAKNIQYF. Here the CDR3 DNA reads TGTGCCAGCAGTGAAGCGCTGGGGGACGCCAAAAACATTCAGTACTTC.

The chain carries TRBV6-1 and TRBJ2-1; possible D gene TRBD2, 5 bases. CDR1 and CDR2 (germline): MNHNS, SASEGT. V was shortened by 10 bases and J by 9 bases, with 22 bases between the two germline ends. The CDR3 sequence is 14 residues long. The CDR3 sequence: CATLRGGGGGEQFF. CDR3 sequence (DNA): TGTGCCACCCTACGAGGCGGAGGCGGTGGTGAGCAGTTCTTC.